Each of the 15 T cell receptor beta chains below was sequenced from the same sample in a study of a mutant IDH1 vaccine in newly diagnosed glioma (dated by TCRdb to about 2021). These receptors are not linked to any known antigen. Receptor amplification or capture employed the immunoSEQ multiplex PCR assay. The source is immuneACCESS, and TCRdb retained only in-frame sequences with V and J called. Part of the clones is not carried over; for the studies checked, unresolved V genes explain less than half of this, and the remainder is unexplained. This sample has 40,000 to 45,000 clones in its table, and approximately 80% of those were observed once. Roughly 4.6% of the sample belongs to the ten largest clones. This sample's time point label indicates: week 35, safety follow-up. Every vaccine dose consisted of 300 ug of a 20-mer mutant IDH1 peptide in Montanide, administered subcutaneously together with topical imiquimod.

Sequencing was performed on PBMCs, taken from a glioma patient whose treatment included an IDH1 peptide vaccine. The source is a woman in her forties or fifties with glioma.

The CDR3 sequence: CASSPLGPKVGYEQYF. In nucleotides, the CDR3 is TGTGCCAGCTCACCTCTGGGACCCAAGGTCGGCTACGAGCAGTACTTC. The chain combines TRBV18 with TRBJ2-7; possibly TRBD1 or TRBD2 for D (5 bases each). Per the germline V gene, CDR1 is KGHSH and CDR2 is LQKENI. Trimming took 3 bases from V and 3 from J, leaving 18 bases between them. The CDR3 is made up of 16 amino acids.

This chain links TRBV19 with TRBJ1-1, with 7 bases fitting TRBD1. CDR1 is LNHDA and CDR2 is SQIVND in the germline V gene (reference sequence). V lost 9 bases and J lost 7; bases outside the gene matches: 17. The CDR3 totals 15 residues. CDR3 in amino acids: CASQSLRLGTDEAFF. The CDR3 nucleotides are TGTGCCAGCCAATCCCTCCGCCTAGGGACAGATGAAGCTTTCTTT.

V usage is TRBV6-6 and J usage is TRBJ1-3; 7 bases are a match to TRBD1. The CDR3 sequence is 15 residues long. V trimming: 4 bases; J trimming: 0 bases; junction bases outside the gene matches: 3. Germline values: CDR1 MNHNY, CDR2 SVGAGI (reference sequence). CDR3 nucleotides: TGTGCCAGCAGTTTCGACAGGGCCTCTGGAAACACCATATATTTT. It translates to CASSFDRASGNTIYF.

This chain links TRBV7-2 with TRBJ2-3; perhaps TRBD1 as D (5 bases). Trimming took off 5 bases at V and 1 base at J, with 16 bases between the two ends. The CDR3 sequence is 16 residues long. Per germline, CDR1 SGHTA and CDR2 FQGNSA. The CDR3 loop is CASSPGIGRGTDTQYF. In nucleotides, the CDR3 is TGTGCCAGCAGCCCAGGTATCGGCAGGGGCACAGATACGCAGTATTTT.

The chain couples TRBV6-6 to TRBJ2-3, with 8 bases fitting TRBD1. Germline assignment: CDR1 MNHNY and CDR2 SVGAGI (reference sequence). The CDR3 covers 16 residues. With V trimmed by 7 bases and J by 2 bases, 11 bases remained unmatched. CDR3 protein: CASTLTGVPLTDTQYF. The CDR3 nucleotides read TGTGCCAGCACCTTGACAGGGGTCCCCCTCACAGATACGCAGTATTTT.

This sequence joins TRBV4-1 and TRBJ2-5; D is unclear. In germline, CDR1 is MGHRA, CDR2 YSYEKL. The length of the CDR3 is 16 residues. The V end lost 0 bases, the J end lost 1 base, and 12 bases lay between the germline ends. The CDR3 loop is CASSQDRALGQETQYF. The CDR3 DNA reads as TGCGCCAGCAGCCAAGATCGAGCGCTTGGCCAAGAGACCCAGTACTTC.

Concerning this clone itself: In this CDR3 the conserved last residue, phenylalanine or tryptophan, is missing, so a read error is likely. This CDR3 is CAWVHRAVNTEAFS. The CDR3 region has the DNA TGTGCCTGGGTTCACAGGGCTGTGAACACTGAAGCTTTCTCT. The V and J genes are TRBV30 and TRBJ1-1; D is perhaps TRBD1 (6 bases). Germline V lookup: CDR1 GTSNPN, CDR2 SVGIG (reference sequence). The CDR3 covers 14 residues. Between the trimmed V and J ends, which lost 5 bases and 0 bases, there was a span of 13 bases.

This chain connects TRBV5-6 to TRBJ1-2, with 7 bases fitting TRBD1. The CDR3 is made up of 14 amino acids. Germline V gene sequence: CDR1 SGHDT, CDR2 YYEEEE. V was clipped by 4 bases and J by 4 bases; unmatched bases: 7. The CDR3 region has the DNA TGTGCCAGCAGCGTAGACAGGGCTCGCTATGGCTACACCTTC. It is translated as CASSVDRARYGYTF.

The CDR3: CASRGQGEKLFF. The CDR3 DNA reads TGTGCCAGCAGGGGGCAAGGTGAAAAACTGTTTTTT. The rearrangement joins TRBV2 to TRBJ1-4; TRBD1 might be the D (5 bases). The V end lost 6 bases, the J end lost 7 bases, and 9 bases lay between the germline ends. CDR1 is SNHLY, CDR2 FYNNEI, per germline. This CDR3 is built from 12 residues.

This chain connects TRBV15 to TRBJ2-3; 9 bases are a match to TRBD2. The CDR3 spans 17 residues. The ends lost 0 bases at V and 0 bases at J; junction bases unmatched: 4. Germline loops: CDR1 LNHNV, CDR2 YYDKDF (reference sequence). CDR3 sequence reads: CATSRDMAGGSTDTQYF. DNA for the CDR3: TGTGCCACCAGCAGAGATATGGCGGGGGGGAGCACAGATACGCAGTATTTT.

V is TRBV30 and J is TRBJ2-6; no clear D gene. The CDR3 is 15 residues long. Trimming removed 0 bases at V and 0 bases at J, with 6 bases between. Germline V gene lookup returns CDR1 GTSNPN and CDR2 SVGIG (reference sequence). CDR3 DNA sequence: TGTGCCTGGAGTGTAAGGGTCTCTGGGGCCAACGTCCTGACTTTC. As protein: CAWSVRVSGANVLTF.

This clone showed up just once. The chain joins TRBV6-6 to TRBJ2-1; possible D gene TRBD2, 7 bases. The CDR3 runs 13 residues. V was trimmed by 8 bases and J by 2 bases, leaving 10 bases between them. In germline, CDR1 is MNHNY, CDR2 SVGAGI (reference sequence). CDR3 DNA: TGTGCCAGCGGGGGGGCTGCCTACAATGAGCAGTTCTTC. Translation gives CASGGAAYNEQFF.

The rearrangement joins TRBV19 to TRBJ1-2, with D uncertain. Germline CDR1 LNHDA, CDR2 SQIVND (reference sequence). V was pared by 4 bases and J by 0 bases, with 9 bases between. This CDR3 comprises 14 residues. CDR3 sequence: CASSKVPTNYGYTF. CDR3 coding DNA: TGTGCCAGTAGTAAGGTACCTACTAACTATGGCTACACCTTC.

This sequence joins TRBV19 and TRBJ1-4; a possible D gene is TRBD1 (6 bases). The CDR3 runs 15 residues. V was pared by 7 bases and J by 0 bases, with 12 bases between. Germline V lookup: CDR1 LNHDA, CDR2 SQIVND (reference sequence). The CDR3 region has the DNA TGTGCCAGTATTTCAGGGGTTGCAACTAATGAAAAACTGTTTTTT. This encodes CASISGVATNEKLFF.

The V gene is TRBV9, the J gene TRBJ2-3; D is uncertain. Germline-derived CDR1 and CDR2 are SGDLS and YYNGEE. Trimming took off 2 bases at V and 0 bases at J, with 16 bases between the two ends. This CDR3 is 17 amino acids long. CDR3 region: CASSVLGLTLSTDTQYF. The CDR3, as DNA: TGTGCCAGCAGCGTCCTCGGGCTAACCCTCAGCACAGATACGCAGTATTTT.